This T cell receptor beta chain was retrieved from a study of blood T cell repertoires in COVID-19. About the research overall: The United States, Italy and Spain supplied acute and convalescent COVID-19 samples. PBMCs, B-cell-depleted T cells, or T cells provided the cDNA or gDNA that made up the material.

Using immunoSEQ multiplex PCR, the repertoire was profiled, and TCRdb retains in-frame clones only, with some absent. The repertoire holds about 83,000 clones, with 88% as singletons. The CDR3 sequence is 13 residues long. V was shortened by 1 base and J by 6 bases, with 10 bases between the two germline ends. The chain carries TRBV12-3 or TRBV12-4 and TRBJ2-7; no clear D. The sequence was collected from a human donor in a cohort sampled during active COVID-19. Input material: peripheral blood. The CDR3 loop reads CASSLETPGEQYF. CDR3 DNA sequence: TGTGCCAGCAGTTTAGAAACCCCGGGCGAGCAGTACTTC.